This T cell receptor (beta chain) is from a study of T-cell reconstitution after alpha-beta-depleted transplantation in children. General study findings and limits: At day 60, the high TCRbeta diversity found in some patients originated from recipient T cells and thymic progenitors that had survived. A year post-transplant, T-cell counts and diversity derived mostly from newly produced T cells.

This sample's TCRbeta library carried unique molecular identifier barcodes. From the PCR reads, TCRdb called clonotypes with MiXCR, one entry per CDR3 protein. The sample yields about 98,000 distinct CDR3 sequences, roughly 7.1% seen once. This clonotype was detected ten times or more. Antigen unknown. Specimen: PBMCs, collected before TCRalphabeta/CD19-depleted stem cell transplant. This clonotype was sampled from a boy between 2 and 15 years old with acute lymphoblastic leukemia, due to receive a stem cell transplant.

The CDR3 loop reads CASSPKGGGYGYTF. CDR3 DNA: TGTGCCAGCAGTCCTAAAGGGGGCGGCTATGGCTACACCTTC. The rearrangement uses TRBV7-9 and TRBJ1-2; TRBD1 matches 7 bases. Germline CDR1 and CDR2: SEHNR and FQNEAQ (reference sequence). Trimming cost V 6 bases and J 4 bases; bases outside gene matches: 8. CDR3 length equals 14 residues.